The present TCR beta chain was sequenced within a study of cytomegalovirus exposure and HLA in healthy donors. Study-level background: Caucasian-associated ancestry cluster membership applied to around 76% of around 400 genotyped donors. General study results and limits: Most TCR sequences showed up rarely, but some public TCRs showed up in many donors.

V was pared by 5 bases and J by 8 bases, with 9 bases between. The germline gives CDR1 SGHTA, CDR2 FQGNSA. The CDR3 covers 12 residues. Concerning this clone itself: What it binds is unknown.

Donors consisted of healthy bone marrow donors. It was with 60 Vbeta and 13 Jbeta primers that the PCR ran. Method: immunoSEQ multiplex PCR; TCRdb's copy keeps in-frame clones and lacks some. The table records 150,000 to 200,000 clones, less than 80% of them present only once. This sequence was found in a female donor in good health and CMV-seronegative. V and J are TRBV7-2 and TRBJ1-4; D is ambiguous. Sequenced input: PBMCs. This chain's CDR3 is CASSRDKEKLFF. CDR3 in DNA: TGTGCCAGCAGCCGTGACAAGGAAAAACTGTTTTTT.